This T cell receptor (beta chain) was documented in a study of cytotoxic CD8 clonotypes in ibrutinib-treated CLL. The study, taken as a whole, reports: Age-matched healthy donor levels were exceeded by baseline clonality, which tracked circulating CD8+ T-cell counts.

Points on this clone: Its antigen is still unknown.

A 1 in 200,000 to 1 in 1 million T cell depth was the sequencing target. Measured with immunoSEQ multiplex PCR; TCRdb has only the in-frame clones, and not every one. The sample consists of about 140,000 clones, 77% of them appearing once. The origin of this receptor is a human donor with chronic lymphocytic leukemia. The sample consisted of PBMCs, taken after 12 months of ibrutinib treatment.

The CDR3 DNA reads TGTGCCAGCAGGGCAGGGAGGATTAGTAGGGAGTTCTTC. This encodes CASRAGRISREFF. J is TRBJ2-1 and V is TRBV27, with TRBD2 as a possible D gene (6 bases). Germline V gene data show CDR1 as MNHEY and CDR2 as SMNVEV (reference sequence). This CDR3 has 13 residues. Trimming removed 6 bases from V and 14 bases from J, with 20 bases in between.